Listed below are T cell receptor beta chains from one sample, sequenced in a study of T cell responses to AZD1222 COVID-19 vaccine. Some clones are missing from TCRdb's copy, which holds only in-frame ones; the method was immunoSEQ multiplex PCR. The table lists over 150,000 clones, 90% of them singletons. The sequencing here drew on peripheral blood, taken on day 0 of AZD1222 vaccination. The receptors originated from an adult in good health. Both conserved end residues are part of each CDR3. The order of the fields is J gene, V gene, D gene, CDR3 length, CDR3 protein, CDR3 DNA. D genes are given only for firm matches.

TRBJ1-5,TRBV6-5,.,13,CASSYDLGLAQHF,TGTGCCAGCAGTTACGATCTGGGGCTGGCCCAGCATTTT
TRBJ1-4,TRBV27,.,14,CASSAQQGREKLFF,TGTGCCAGCAGTGCCCAGCAGGGTCGTGAAAAACTGTTTTTT
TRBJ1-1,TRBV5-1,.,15,CASSLPQVLNTEAFF,TGCGCCAGCAGCTTGCCACAGGTTTTGAACACTGAAGCTTTCTTT
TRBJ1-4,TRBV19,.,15,CATRPHEGAGEKLFF,TGTGCCACCCGCCCGCACGAGGGAGCAGGGGAAAAACTGTTTTTT
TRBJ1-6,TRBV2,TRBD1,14,CASSYDRDNSPLHF,TGTGCCAGCAGTTATGACAGGGATAATTCACCCCTCCACTTT
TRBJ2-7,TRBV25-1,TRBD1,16,CASSPWAQGARDEQYF,TGTGCCAGCAGTCCCTGGGCCCAGGGGGCTCGGGACGAGCAGTACTTC
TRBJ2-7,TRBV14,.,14,CASSQVSATYEQYF,TGTGCCAGCAGCCAAGTCAGCGCGACATACGAGCAGTACTTC
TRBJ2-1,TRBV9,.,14,CASSPVAVYNEQFF,TGTGCCAGCAGCCCGGTAGCTGTCTACAATGAGCAGTTCTTC
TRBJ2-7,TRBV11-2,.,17,CASSSPGGAQSSYEQYF,TGTGCCAGCAGCTCCCCCGGGGGAGCGCAGAGCTCCTACGAGCAGTACTTC
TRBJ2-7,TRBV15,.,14,CATSRGGDSYEQYF,TGTGCCACCAGCAGAGGAGGGGACTCCTACGAGCAGTACTTC
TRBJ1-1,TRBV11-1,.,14,CASSATGWNTEAFF,TGTGCCAGCAGCGCCACAGGGTGGAACACTGAAGCTTTCTTT
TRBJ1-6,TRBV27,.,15,CASSLVDGYNSPLHF,TGTGCCAGCAGTTTAGTGGACGGGTATAATTCACCCCTCCACTTT
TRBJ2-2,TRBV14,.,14,CASSQAQYTGELFF,TGTGCCAGCAGCCAAGCCCAGTACACCGGGGAGCTGTTTTTT
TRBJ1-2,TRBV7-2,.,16,CASSLIPGHKGDGYTF,TGTGCCAGCAGCCTGATCCCGGGACACAAAGGGGATGGCTACACCTTC
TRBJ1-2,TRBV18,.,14,CASSRDRVEEGYTF,TGTGCCAGCTCACGAGATAGGGTTGAGGAAGGCTACACCTTC
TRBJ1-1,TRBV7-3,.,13,CASSFQGGTEAFF,TGTGCCAGCAGCTTTCAGGGAGGGACTGAAGCTTTCTTT